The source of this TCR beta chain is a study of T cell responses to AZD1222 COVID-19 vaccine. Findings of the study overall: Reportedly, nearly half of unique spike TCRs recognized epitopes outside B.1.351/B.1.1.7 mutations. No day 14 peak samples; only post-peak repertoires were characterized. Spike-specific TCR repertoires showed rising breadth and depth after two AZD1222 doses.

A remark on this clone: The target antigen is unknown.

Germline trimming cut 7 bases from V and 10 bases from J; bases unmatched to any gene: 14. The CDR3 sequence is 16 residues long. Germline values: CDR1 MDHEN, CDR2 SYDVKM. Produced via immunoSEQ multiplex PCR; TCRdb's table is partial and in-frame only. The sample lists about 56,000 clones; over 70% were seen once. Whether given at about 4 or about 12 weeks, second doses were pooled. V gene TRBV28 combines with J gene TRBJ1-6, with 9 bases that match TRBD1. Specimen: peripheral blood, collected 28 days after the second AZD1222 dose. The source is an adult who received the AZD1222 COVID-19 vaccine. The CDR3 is CASTPRGQGSVSPLHF. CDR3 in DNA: TGTGCCAGCACCCCTAGGGGACAGGGATCGGTCTCACCCCTCCACTTT.